Shown below are 4 T cell receptor beta chains from a single sample sequenced in a study of cytomegalovirus exposure and HLA in healthy donors. PCR amplification relied on 60 Vbeta primers (plus 13 Jbeta primers). The table came from immunoSEQ multiplex PCR; TCRdb's copy has only in-frame clones and leaves some out. This table has about 130,000 clones, approximately 86% appearing once. The material sequenced was PBMCs. The receptors were sampled from a boy aged 10-17 years in good health and CMV-seronegative.

V is TRBV2 and J is TRBJ1-2, with unresolved D. Germline CDR1 and CDR2: SNHLY and FYNNEI. This CDR3 has 14 amino acids. The V and J ends lost 3 bases and 6 bases respectively, with 14 bases between them. The CDR3 sequence is CASSEVGSIDGYTF. The CDR3 DNA reads as TGTGCCAGCAGTGAGGTCGGGTCGATCGATGGCTACACCTTC.

The chain combines TRBV7-8 with TRBJ2-7; 10 bases align to TRBD1. CDR3 size: 17 residues. Trimming removed 4 bases from V and 4 bases from J; junction bases left unmatched: 13. Germline V gene lookup returns CDR1 SGHVS and CDR2 FQNEAQ. Written as DNA, the CDR3 is TGTGCCAGCAGCTCCCATCTGGTGGGACAGGGGTCTTACGAGCAGTACTTC. This encodes CASSSHLVGQGSYEQYF.

The gene calls are TRBV2 and TRBJ2-7; D is unclear. Trimming stripped 8 bases from V and 0 bases from J, with 14 bases between. In germline, CDR1 is SNHLY, CDR2 FYNNEI. The CDR3 is 14 residues long. CDR3 nucleotide sequence: TGTGCCAGCTGCCCATTGGCGGCCTCCTACGAGCAGTACTTC. Translated, it gives CASCPLAASYEQYF.

This clone was seen only a few times. The chain is built from TRBV5-6 and TRBJ2-7; unclear D gene. Germline CDR1 SGHDT, CDR2 YYEEEE. V shed 0 bases and J shed 2 bases, with 6 bases lying between them. This CDR3 is built from 13 residues. Here the CDR3 reads CASSLDRTYEQYF. The CDR3 DNA is TGTGCCAGCAGCTTGGACAGAACCTACGAGCAGTACTTC.